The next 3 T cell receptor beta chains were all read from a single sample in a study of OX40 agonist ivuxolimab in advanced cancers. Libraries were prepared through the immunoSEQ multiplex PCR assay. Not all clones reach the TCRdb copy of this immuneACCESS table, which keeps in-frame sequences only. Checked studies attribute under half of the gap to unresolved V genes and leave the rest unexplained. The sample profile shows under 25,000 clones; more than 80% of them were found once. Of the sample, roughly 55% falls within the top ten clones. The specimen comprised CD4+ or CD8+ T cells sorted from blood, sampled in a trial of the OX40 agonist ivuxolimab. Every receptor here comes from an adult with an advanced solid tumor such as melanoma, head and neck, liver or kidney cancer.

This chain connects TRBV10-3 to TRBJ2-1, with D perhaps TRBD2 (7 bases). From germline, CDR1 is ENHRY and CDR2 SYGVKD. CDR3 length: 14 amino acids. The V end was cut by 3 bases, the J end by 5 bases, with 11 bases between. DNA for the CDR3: TGTGCCATCAGTGATCCGGGGGGCCACAATGAGCAGTTCTTC. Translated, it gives CAISDPGGHNEQFF.

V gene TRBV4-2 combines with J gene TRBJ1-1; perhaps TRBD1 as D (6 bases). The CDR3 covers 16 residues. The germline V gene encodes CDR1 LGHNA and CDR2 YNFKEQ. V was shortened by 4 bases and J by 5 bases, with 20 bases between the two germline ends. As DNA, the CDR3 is TGTGCCAGCAGCCGCGGGGGGGGCGTCGTGAGGACTGAAGCTTTCTTT. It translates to CASSRGGGVVRTEAFF.

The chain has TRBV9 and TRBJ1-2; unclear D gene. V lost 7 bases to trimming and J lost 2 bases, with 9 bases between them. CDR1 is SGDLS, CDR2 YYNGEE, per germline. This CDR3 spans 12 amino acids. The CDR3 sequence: CASYGKNYGYTF. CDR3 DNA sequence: TGTGCCAGCTATGGAAAAAACTATGGCTACACCTTC.